The rows below give T cell receptor beta chains drawn from one sample of a study of human T cells and chemical hapten exposure. TCRdb re-analysed the RACE reads in MiXCR, keeping a single row per CDR3 protein. The repertoire holds some 120,000 distinct CDR3 sequences, with about 12% as singletons. Sequencing used whole blood, obtained in connection with sensitization to the hapten diphenylcyclopropenone (DPC). These receptors came from a woman aged 45-65 years with alopecia areata. Some clones in this sample may be carry-over from other donors' samples. CDR3s include the opening cysteine and the closing phenylalanine or tryptophan. Fields, in order: clone size, D gene, V gene, CDR3 protein. The D gene is left open where the match is weak. A row's size may be missing; if present it is once, few, many or a size class.

clone_size: NA
d_call: NA
v_call: TRBV11-2
cdr3_aa: CASSKRRGLNTEAFF

clone_size: many
d_call: TRBD2
v_call: TRBV20-1
cdr3_aa: CSALSGEHYNEQFF

clone_size: many
d_call: NA
v_call: TRBV5-5
cdr3_aa: CASSRQQGWTMNEQFF

clone_size: NA
d_call: TRBD1
v_call: TRBV6-6
cdr3_aa: CASSQRQGRLSETQYF

clone_size: many
d_call: NA
v_call: TRBV10-3
cdr3_aa: CAISEGEGVQPQHF

clone_size: many
d_call: NA
v_call: TRBV18
cdr3_aa: CASSRDMQDTQYF

clone_size: many
d_call: NA
v_call: TRBV28
cdr3_aa: CASSKIRRSNSPLHF

clone_size: many
d_call: NA
v_call: TRBV13
cdr3_aa: CASSRPYEQFF

clone_size: NA
d_call: TRBD1
v_call: TRBV6-5
cdr3_aa: CASSETGGGNQPQHF

clone_size: many
d_call: TRBD2
v_call: TRBV3-1
cdr3_aa: CASSQFQGSGSSGSDPSYNEQFF

clone_size: NA
d_call: NA
v_call: TRBV29-1
cdr3_aa: CSVLGEQKTQYF

clone_size: NA
d_call: NA
v_call: TRBV18
cdr3_aa: CASSPPGFSANEKLFF

clone_size: many
d_call: NA
v_call: TRBV21-1
cdr3_aa: CASSKERQGEGNQPQHF

clone_size: few
d_call: NA
v_call: TRBV6-5
cdr3_aa: CASSYDRPNTEAFF

clone_size: NA
d_call: NA
v_call: TRBV19
cdr3_aa: CASSPADTGELFF

clone_size: NA
d_call: NA
v_call: TRBV25-1
cdr3_aa: CASIGTSAMAFF

clone_size: many
d_call: NA
v_call: TRBV29-1
cdr3_aa: CSVEYPGEETQYF

clone_size: NA
d_call: NA
v_call: TRBV6-1
cdr3_aa: CASSEAGPWRRATGELFF

clone_size: few
d_call: TRBD1
v_call: TRBV24-1
cdr3_aa: CATSDLQGAPYNEQFF

clone_size: many
d_call: TRBD1
v_call: TRBV3-1
cdr3_aa: CASSPGQAVLQETQYF

clone_size: few
d_call: NA
v_call: TRBV28
cdr3_aa: CASGGERPDTQYF

clone_size: few
d_call: NA
v_call: TRBV28
cdr3_aa: CASSFNRGGGTDTQYF